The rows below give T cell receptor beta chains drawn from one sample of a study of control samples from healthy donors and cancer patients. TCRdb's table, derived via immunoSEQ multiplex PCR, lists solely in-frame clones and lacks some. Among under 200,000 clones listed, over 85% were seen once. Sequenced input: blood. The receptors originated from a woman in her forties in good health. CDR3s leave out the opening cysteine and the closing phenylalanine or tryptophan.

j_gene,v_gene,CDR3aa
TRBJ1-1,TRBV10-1,ASSEYPAANTEAF
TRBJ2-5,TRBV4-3,ASSPGHPLIRQETQY
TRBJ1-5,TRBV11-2,ASSLSRQQPQH
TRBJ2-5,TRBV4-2,ASSQLLAGGEETQY
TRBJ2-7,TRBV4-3,ASSQETSGIYEQY
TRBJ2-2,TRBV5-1,ASSLRLNTGELF
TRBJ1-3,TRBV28,ASSFIRGQGLSGNTIY
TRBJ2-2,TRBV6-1,ASSERGIAPTGELF
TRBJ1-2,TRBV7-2,ASSLGSTGGFT
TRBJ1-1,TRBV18,ASSPTTGLNSEAF
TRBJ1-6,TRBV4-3,ASSHGADYNSPLH
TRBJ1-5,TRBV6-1,ASSEGRSGNQPQH
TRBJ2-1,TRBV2,ASTPGLAFYEQF
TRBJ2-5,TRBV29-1,SVDSLAGVGETQY
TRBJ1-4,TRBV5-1,ASSLEGTNEKLF
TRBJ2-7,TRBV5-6,ASKGPSSYEQY
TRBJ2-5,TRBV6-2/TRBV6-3,ASSYWGQAQETQY
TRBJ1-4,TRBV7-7,ASSLGQGQGNEKLF
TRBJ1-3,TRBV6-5,ASSWDGLGTIY
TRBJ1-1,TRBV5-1,ASSRRQDPPEAF
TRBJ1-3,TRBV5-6,ASSPGLSGNTIY
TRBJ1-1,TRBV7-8,ASSLVGGDRDRSTEAF
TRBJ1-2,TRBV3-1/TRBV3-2,ASSQDQGYGYT